This record looks at one TCR beta chain sequence and its context. Its specificity is not known. The same CDR3 can be traced to other DNA sequences in this sample. The sample originates from a study of cytomegalovirus exposure and HLA in healthy donors. Study-level findings and limits: There was a cluster of highly shared sequence variants that was likely a sequencing artifact. Most of the TCR beta V segments (in an earlier analysis) were productive either about 90% or about 30% of the time.

The PCR used 60 Vbeta and 13 Jbeta primers. The table came from immunoSEQ multiplex PCR; TCRdb's copy has only in-frame clones and leaves some out. The sample lists around 150,000 clones; about 80% were seen once. Germline V lookup: CDR1 MNHEY, CDR2 SMNVEV (reference sequence). The V end lost 5 bases, the J end lost 5 bases, and 22 bases lay between the germline ends. CDR3 length: 17 amino acids. The sequenced sample consisted of PBMCs. V and J are TRBV27 and TRBJ2-1; D is possibly TRBD2 (5 bases). This receptor was taken from a man between 18 and 35 years old in good health and CMV-seropositive. CDR3 sequence: CASSTLPGRSIDNEQFF. CDR3 coding DNA: TGTGCCAGCAGTACCCTCCCGGGGAGATCTATCGACAATGAGCAGTTCTTC.